This is a list of T cell receptor beta chains from one sample in a study of Ad26.COV2.S vaccination and SARS-CoV-2 variants. Measured with immunoSEQ multiplex PCR; TCRdb has only the in-frame clones, and not every one. The data hold about 87,000 clones, with 82% observed a single time. Sequenced material: peripheral blood, taken after recovery from COVID-19. Every receptor here comes from a human donor who had recovered from COVID-19. Both conserved end residues are part of each CDR3. The D gene is left open where the match is weak. Size is stated for part of the rows, as once, few or many counts, or as a class when the clone is expanded.

CDR3 DNA,CDR3 protein,J gene,V gene,D gene,clone size
TGCGCCCGCAGCCGACTGGGACTAGCGGACAATGAGCAGTTCTTC,CARSRLGLADNEQFF,TRBJ2-1,TRBV4-3,TRBD2,NA
TGCGCCAGCAGCTTTTCTTCGAACACCGGGGAGCTGTTTTTT,CASSFSSNTGELFF,TRBJ2-2,TRBV5-1,NA,NA
TGTGCCAGCAGCCAAGAGGCAGGTCAAGAGACCCAGTACTTC,CASSQEAGQETQYF,TRBJ2-5,TRBV16,NA,NA
TGTGCCAGCAGCGTAGGAGGGGGCTGGACTGAAGCTTTCTTT,CASSVGGGWTEAFF,TRBJ1-1,TRBV9,TRBD1,few
TGTGCCAGCAGCCGACTAGCGGGACTAGCCAAAAACATTCAGTACTTC,CASSRLAGLAKNIQYF,TRBJ2-4,TRBV3-1/TRBV3-2,TRBD2,once
TGTGCCATCAGTGGACAGAACACTGAAGCTTTCTTT,CAISGQNTEAFF,TRBJ1-1,TRBV10-3,NA,NA
TGTGCTAGTGGTTTGGGGCAGACTAGCACAGATACGCAGTATTTT,CASGLGQTSTDTQYF,TRBJ2-3,TRBV12-5,NA,NA
TGTGCCACCAGTGTTACCCCCAATGAGCAGTTCTTC,CATSVTPNEQFF,TRBJ2-1,TRBV24-1,NA,few
TGCGCCAGCAGCCCTGGGTCCAGGGAAAATTCACCCCTCCACTTT,CASSPGSRENSPLHF,TRBJ1-6,TRBV4-3,NA,many
TGTGCCAGCTCACCGTTGGGAGGGGGCAAGGGCAATCAGCCCCAGCATTTT,CASSPLGGGKGNQPQHF,TRBJ1-5,TRBV18,TRBD1,NA
TGTGCCAGCAGGTGGGACAGAGCTCGTGGTGAGCAGTTCTTC,CASRWDRARGEQFF,TRBJ2-1,TRBV7-9,TRBD1,NA
TGTGCCAGCAGCACCAACAGGGGGCGCCTCGAACCCCCCCACGAGCAGTACTTC,CASSTNRGRLEPPHEQYF,TRBJ2-7,TRBV7-2,TRBD1,NA
TGCGCCAGCAGTGAAGGACTAGCGGGAGACCTCGCCTACGAGCAGTACTTC,CASSEGLAGDLAYEQYF,TRBJ2-7,TRBV10-2,TRBD2,NA
TGTGCCAGCAGCACAAATCAGCCCCAGCATTTT,CASSTNQPQHF,TRBJ1-5,TRBV28,NA,NA
TGCGCCAGCAGCCACGGCGGACTAGGCACAGATACGCAGTATTTT,CASSHGGLGTDTQYF,TRBJ2-3,TRBV4-3,TRBD2,NA
TGTGCCAGCAGGTCTCGCAAAGAAACGGACGGCGCTAACTATGGCTACACCTTC,CASRSRKETDGANYGYTF,TRBJ1-2,TRBV2,NA,NA
TGTGCCAGCAGCCCGGGACTAGCGGGGGACGAGCAGTACTTC,CASSPGLAGDEQYF,TRBJ2-7,TRBV3-1/TRBV3-2,TRBD2,few